These T cell receptor beta chains were read from a single sample in a study of response to subunit inactivated influenza vaccine. TCRdb ran MiXCR on the RT-PCR reads and lists one entry per CDR3 protein. The sample has 800,000 or so distinct CDR3 sequences, 21% seen once; the top ten hold roughly 10%. Source: PBMCs from blood, taken less than 6 days after vaccination. The origin of the receptors is a man aged 45-65 years who received an inactivated influenza vaccine. Both conserved end residues are part of each CDR3. The D gene is left open where the match is weak. Clone size appears in some rows only: once, few, many, or a class for an expanded clone.

clone_size	v_call	d_call	j_call	cdr3_aa	cdr3_nt
-	TRBV7-2	TRBD2	TRBJ2-1	CASSATSGGAYNEQFF	TGTGCCAGCAGCGCTACTAGCGGGGGGGCCTACAATGAGCAGTTCTTC
few	TRBV3-1	-	TRBJ2-7	CASSNREGVAYEQYF	TGTGCCAGCAGCAACAGGGAGGGGGTGGCCTACGAGCAGTACTTC
many	TRBV12-3/TRBV12-4	TRBD2	TRBJ2-1	CASSKGLAGGFNNEQFF	TGTGCCAGCAGTAAGGGACTAGCGGGGGGGTTTAATAATGAGCAGTTCTTC
few	TRBV20-1	TRBD1	TRBJ1-5	CSARGTGGRRSQPQHF	TGCAGTGCTAGGGGGACAGGGGGGCGGCGGTCCCAGCCCCAGCATTTT
few	TRBV18	-	TRBJ1-5	CASSPGKGNSNQPQHF	TGTGCCAGCTCACCAGGAAAGGGGAATAGCAATCAGCCCCAGCATTTT
few	TRBV7-6	-	TRBJ2-5	CASSSLPTGQETQYF	TGTGCCAGCAGCTCCCTTCCGACAGGACAAGAGACCCAGTACTTC
few	TRBV6-1	-	TRBJ2-3	CASSDPGSPTDTQYF	TGTGCCAGCAGTGACCCCGGGTCACCCACAGATACGCAGTATTTT
-	TRBV20-1	TRBD1	TRBJ2-7	CSAYAVTGGASYEQYF	TGCAGTGCATATGCAGTGACAGGGGGCGCGTCCTACGAGCAGTACTTC
-	TRBV28	-	TRBJ2-5	CASSANAGGSETQYF	TGTGCCAGCAGTGCAAACGCCGGGGGCTCCGAGACCCAGTACTTC
-	TRBV20-1	TRBD2	TRBJ2-1	CSARVGLAGVGSGNEQFF	TGCAGTGCTAGAGTGGGACTAGCGGGAGTGGGTTCGGGCAATGAGCAGTTCTTC
many	TRBV6-1	TRBD1	TRBJ2-5	CASSEGDREKETQYF	TGTGCCAGCAGTGAAGGGGACAGGGAGAAAGAGACCCAGTACTTC
few	TRBV7-9	TRBD1	TRBJ1-3	CASSLTGAGNTIYF	TGTGCCAGCAGCCTTACAGGGGCTGGAAACACCATATATTTT
once	TRBV7-9	TRBD1	TRBJ1-5	CASSLSGGRSNQPQHF	TGTGCCAGCAGCCTGTCAGGGGGACGTAGCAATCAGCCCCAGCATTTT
few	TRBV10-3	-	TRBJ2-5	CAISGGDRKETQYF	TGTGCCATCAGCGGGGGGGACAGGAAAGAGACCCAGTACTTC
-	TRBV5-1	-	TRBJ1-4	CASSFAGSVQVEKLFF	TGCGCCAGCAGCTTTGCAGGGTCCGTTCAGGTGGAAAAACTGTTTTTT
many	TRBV28	TRBD1	TRBJ2-7	CASSLMGQVSYEQYF	TGTGCCAGCAGTTTAATGGGACAGGTCTCCTACGAGCAGTACTTC
few	TRBV5-1	-	TRBJ2-3	CASSGVGTDTQYF	TGCGCCAGCAGCGGCGTAGGCACAGATACGCAGTATTTT
-	TRBV7-2	TRBD2	TRBJ2-3	CASSLVPAGGHPDTQYF	TGTGCCAGCAGCTTAGTCCCAGCGGGGGGCCACCCAGATACGCAGTATTTT
-	TRBV5-6	-	TRBJ1-1	CASSFGTGMGSNTEAFF	TGTGCCAGCAGCTTTGGAACAGGGATGGGGTCGAACACTGAAGCTTTCTTT
-	TRBV29-1	-	TRBJ2-5	CSGTGQLETQYF	TGCAGCGGGACCGGACAGCTAGAGACCCAGTACTTC
-	TRBV24-1	-	TRBJ2-5	CATSDLQTGLETQYF	TGTGCCACCAGTGATTTGCAAACAGGCCTAGAGACCCAGTACTTC
-	TRBV15	-	TRBJ2-3	CATSISVGVFADTQYF	TGTGCCACCAGCATTTCAGTGGGGGTCTTCGCAGATACGCAGTATTTT
once	TRBV5-1	TRBD2	TRBJ2-7	CASSWTSGGEQYF	TGCGCCAGCAGTTGGACTAGCGGGGGCGAGCAGTACTTC
-	TRBV9	TRBD2	TRBJ2-1	CASSVAVGGFGNEQFF	TGTGCCAGCAGCGTAGCGGTGGGAGGGTTCGGGAATGAGCAGTTCTTC
-	TRBV14	TRBD2	TRBJ2-1	CASSQGRTSAYNEQFF	TGTGCCAGCAGCCAAGGACGGACTAGCGCCTACAATGAGCAGTTCTTC
few	TRBV18	-	TRBJ1-3	CASSPDGHHSGNTIYF	TGTGCCAGCTCACCCGACGGACACCACTCTGGAAACACCATATATTTT
-	TRBV27	TRBD2	TRBJ2-3	CASSLEAGAGGPDTQYF	TGTGCCAGCAGTTTAGAGGCCGGAGCGGGAGGGCCAGATACGCAGTATTTT
few	TRBV11-2	-	TRBJ2-3	CASSIGIAEDTQYF	TGTGCCAGCTCAATCGGGATAGCGGAGGATACGCAGTATTTT
-	TRBV25-1	TRBD2	TRBJ2-2	CASSERGGQAGGELFF	TGTGCCAGCAGTGAACGGGGGGGCCAAGCCGGCGGGGAGCTGTTTTTT
-	TRBV13	TRBD2	TRBJ2-7	CASSPKPGGEQYF	TGTGCCAGCAGCCCCAAGCCCGGGGGGGAGCAGTACTTC